One and the same sample provided the 9 T cell receptor beta chains below, sequenced in a study of regulatory T cells in long-lasting Graves disease. Specified time point: persistent/refractory GD, antithyroid drugs over 5 years with positive TRAb. Isolated PBMC RNA provided the starting material for the TCR library. iRepertoire HTBI primers and Arm-PCR of CDR3 regions built TCR beta libraries. TCRdb reprocessed the multiplex PCR reads via MiXCR and lists one record per CDR3 protein. The top ten clones hold about 27% of a sample with around 400,000 distinct CDR3 sequences, roughly a quarter of them seen once. Material: peripheral blood mononuclear cells (PBMCs), obtained when the disease was refractory, from a patient treated with antithyroid drugs. These TCRs come from a female donor with Graves disease.

This CDR3 is CASRSGTPRYEQYF. The CDR3 DNA reads TGTGCCAGCAGATCCGGGACCCCTCGGTACGAGCAGTACTTC. The rearrangement links TRBV7-7 to TRBJ2-7; the D call may be TRBD1 or TRBD2 (5 bases each). This CDR3 region has 14 residues. V was shortened by 6 bases and J by 4 bases, with 16 bases between the two germline ends. Germline V CDR1 and CDR2: SSHAT, FNYEAQ (reference sequence).

With respect to this clonotype: This sequence may be a read error, since a much larger clone differs from it by one base. The chain combines TRBV6-1 with TRBJ2-5; TRBD2 is a possible D gene (5 bases). Per germline, CDR1 MNHNS and CDR2 SASEGT. The CDR3 totals 13 residues. CDR3 in amino acids: CAGSPKGGETQYF. DNA of the CDR3: TGTGCCGGCAGCCCCAAAGGAGGCGAGACCCAGTACTTC.

This clonotype appeared many times. This rearrangement joins TRBV28 to TRBJ1-1, with D possibly being TRBD1 (5 bases). The germline gives CDR1 MDHEN, CDR2 SYDVKM. The CDR3 contains 12 residues. Trimming cost V 6 bases and J 3 bases, with 8 bases left between them. The CDR3 DNA sequence: TGTGCCAGCAGCCCACAGGACACTGAAGCTTTCTTT. Protein product: CASSPQDTEAFF.

J is TRBJ1-4 and V is TRBV7-9; maybe TRBD1 (6 bases). Germline loops: CDR1 SEHNR, CDR2 FQNEAQ (reference sequence). V lost 5 bases and J lost 6, with 19 bases in between. The CDR3 covers 16 residues. CDR3 in DNA: TGTGCCAGCAGCCCTCCTATTGGCAGGGGATATGAAAAACTGTTTTTT. This encodes CASSPPIGRGYEKLFF.

The sample holds a few counts of this clonotype. The chain recombines TRBV29-1 with TRBJ2-7; 12 nucleotides agree with TRBD1. V shed 6 bases, J shed 5 bases, and the junction held 5 bases outside the gene matches. The germline gives CDR1 SQVTM, CDR2 ANQGSEA. This CDR3 region has 13 residues. This CDR3 reads CSVKGQGADEQYF. DNA of the CDR3: TGCAGCGTGAAGGGACAGGGGGCGGACGAGCAGTACTTC.

The table lists this clonotype with many counts. This rearrangement joins TRBV7-2 to TRBJ2-7, with 14 bases matching TRBD2. Trimming at V came to 5 bases and at J to 2 bases, leaving 5 bases not matched to a gene. CDR3 length: 16 residues. Germline V CDR1 and CDR2: SGHTA, FQGNSA. As DNA, the CDR3 is TGTGCCAGCAGCCCCAGACTAGCGGGAGGGCCCTACGAGCAGTACTTC. It yields the protein CASSPRLAGGPYEQYF.

The chain carries TRBV4-3 and TRBJ2-7; a weak D match, TRBD1 (6 bases). The CDR3 consists of 14 residues. Trimming stripped 0 bases from V and 6 bases from J, with 12 bases between. In germline, CDR1 is LGHNA, CDR2 YSLEER. CDR3 sequence reads: CASSQDSRGGEQYF. For the CDR3, the DNA is TGCGCCAGCAGCCAAGATTCCAGGGGTGGCGAGCAGTACTTC.

This clonotype was counted many times. V and J are TRBV29-1 and TRBJ2-7; TRBD1 agrees at 7 bases. Germline values: CDR1 SQVTM, CDR2 ANQGSEA. The CDR3 extends over 12 amino acids. The CDR3 is CSFASTGYEQYF. CDR3 nucleotides: TGCTCCTTCGCTTCGACAGGGTACGAGCAGTACTTC.

This clonotype was seen ten or more times. The genes are TRBV2 and TRBJ1-1, with a possible D match to TRBD1 (6 bases). CDR1 and CDR2 (germline): SNHLY, FYNNEI. The CDR3 length is 15 residues. V was clipped by 3 bases and J by 2 bases, with 13 bases between them. The CDR3 loop is CASSDPGAGNTEAFF. In DNA, the CDR3 is TGTGCCAGCAGTGATCCGGGGGCTGGAAACACTGAAGCTTTCTTT.